A single sample is the source of the 5 T cell receptor beta chains below, sequenced in a study of response to subunit inactivated influenza vaccine (dated by TCRdb to about 2018). Library preparation was by RT-PCR. Data came from an Illumina HiSeq 2500. Using fastp at Q25 and MiXCR, TCRdb reprocessed the public reads and kept productive beta chains. Identical CDR3 protein sequences are pooled into one entry, listed with their most common genes and DNA. Recorded for this sample are around 180,000 distinct CDR3 sequences; about a tenth of them occurred a single time. The ten biggest clones cover approximately 11% of the sample. Sequences were derived from non-naive T cells sorted from PBMCs, sampled on the day of vaccination. What this sample's cell subset or site label stands for: memory T cell fraction. The source is a man aged 50 or older who received an inactivated influenza vaccine. Donor details come from another sample of the same person, matched by shared clones.

This clonotype was counted between two and nine times. This chain connects TRBV12-3 or TRBV12-4 to TRBJ2-2; D call uncertain. V was trimmed by 6 bases and J by 5 bases, leaving 13 bases between them. There are 14 residues in the CDR3. In DNA form, the CDR3 reads TGTGCCAGCAGACGGGTCCTGCGGACCGGGGAGCTGTTTTTT. Translating it yields CASRRVLRTGELFF.

This clonotype appeared many times. The chain couples TRBV3-1 to TRBJ1-1, with a weak D call TRBD1 (6 bases). The CDR3 has 13 amino acids. V lost 1 base and J lost 5, with 8 bases in between. Germline CDR1 LGHDT, CDR2 YNNKEL (reference sequence). CDR3 nucleotide sequence: TGTGCCAGCAGCCAAGGCAGGGGAACTGAAGCTTTCTTT. Translating it yields CASSQGRGTEAFF.

The chain uses TRBV21-1 and TRBJ2-5; the D segment call TRBD2 is taken from the table without a DNA check. TRBV21-1 is labeled a pseudogene. The CDR3 spans 17 residues. The CDR3 loop is CASSKCGFRRAQETQYF. The CDR3 DNA sequence: TGTGCCAGCAGCAAATGTGGATTCCGGAGGGCCCAAGAGACCCAGTACTTC.

The chain recombines TRBV7-9 with TRBJ2-2; D might be TRBD1 (5 bases). Germline V gene lookup returns CDR1 SEHNR and CDR2 FQNEAQ (reference sequence). The CDR3 runs 15 residues. V was pared by 10 bases and J by 5 bases, with 20 bases between. DNA for the CDR3: TGTGCCACTCCCGAAAGTGGGGCGAGAACCGGGGAGCTGTTTTTT. Encoded protein: CATPESGARTGELFF.

The J gene is TRBJ2-1, the V gene TRBV6-2 or TRBV6-3; possible D gene TRBD2, 6 bases. Germline CDR1 MNHEY, CDR2 SVGEGT. The CDR3 totals 15 residues. V lost 1 base and J lost 5, with 12 bases in between. The chain's CDR3 is CASSYWHTGDNEQFF. DNA of the CDR3: TGTGCCAGCAGTTACTGGCACACGGGGGACAATGAGCAGTTCTTC.